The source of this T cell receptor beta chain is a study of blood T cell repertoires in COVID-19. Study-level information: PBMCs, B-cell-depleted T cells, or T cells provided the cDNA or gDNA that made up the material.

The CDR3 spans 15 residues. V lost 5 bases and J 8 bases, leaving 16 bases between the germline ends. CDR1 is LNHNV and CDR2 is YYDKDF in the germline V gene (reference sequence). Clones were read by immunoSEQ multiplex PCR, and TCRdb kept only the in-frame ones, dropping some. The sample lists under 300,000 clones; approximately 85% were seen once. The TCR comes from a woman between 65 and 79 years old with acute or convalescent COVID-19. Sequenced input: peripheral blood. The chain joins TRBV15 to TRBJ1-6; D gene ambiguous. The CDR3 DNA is TGTGCCACCAGCGGCGGGCGGCTGTCGGATTCACCCCTCCACTTT. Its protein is CATSGGRLSDSPLHF.